This T cell receptor (beta chain) was found in a study of blood T cell repertoires in COVID-19. Overall study context: PBMCs, B-cell-depleted T cells, or T cells provided the cDNA or gDNA that made up the material.

Method: immunoSEQ multiplex PCR; TCRdb's copy keeps in-frame clones and lacks some. The sample lists 130,000 or so clones; about four fifths were seen once. The CDR3 consists of 12 residues. Per the germline V gene, CDR1 is LNHDA and CDR2 is SQIVND (reference sequence). With 6 bases removed from V and 3 bases from J, the gap between germline ends came to 6 bases. Sequenced sample: PBMCs or T cells enriched from blood (not recorded which). The V call is TRBV19, the J call TRBJ1-5; possibly TRBD1 for D (5 bases). The TCR originated in a woman aged 45-59 years with acute COVID-19. This CDR3 reads CASRGLNQPQHF. CDR3 sequence (DNA): TGTGCCAGTAGGGGGCTCAATCAGCCCCAGCATTTT.